This T cell receptor beta chain comes out of a study of blood T cell repertoires in COVID-19. Study context: Material from acute and convalescent COVID-19 was sourced from the United States, Italy and Spain. From T cells, B-cell-depleted T cells, or PBMCs came the material, which was cDNA or gDNA.

CDR1 is SNHLY and CDR2 is FYNNEI in the germline V gene. Trimming pared 1 base from V and 1 base from J, leaving 7 bases between. The CDR3 is made up of 14 amino acids. In the authors' workflow: Counts of nucleated cells, estimated from reference gene primer amplification, were obtained. Here immunoSEQ multiplex PCR was the method, and the copy in TCRdb shows in-frame clones only, minus some. That table gives V, J and clone size, and the DNA gave D and trimming. The table lists 110,000 or so clones, 75% to 90% of them singletons. In Seattle, patients joined the study during active infection and were tracked longitudinally.

This sequence joins TRBV2 and TRBJ2-5, with a tentative D call TRBD1 (5 bases). The sample was peripheral blood. The receptor was isolated from a woman aged 55-75 years with COVID-19, enrolled during active disease. CDR3 nucleotides: TGTGCCAGCAGTGAAGGACAGAGCCAAGAGACCCAGTACTTC. Translating it yields CASSEGQSQETQYF.